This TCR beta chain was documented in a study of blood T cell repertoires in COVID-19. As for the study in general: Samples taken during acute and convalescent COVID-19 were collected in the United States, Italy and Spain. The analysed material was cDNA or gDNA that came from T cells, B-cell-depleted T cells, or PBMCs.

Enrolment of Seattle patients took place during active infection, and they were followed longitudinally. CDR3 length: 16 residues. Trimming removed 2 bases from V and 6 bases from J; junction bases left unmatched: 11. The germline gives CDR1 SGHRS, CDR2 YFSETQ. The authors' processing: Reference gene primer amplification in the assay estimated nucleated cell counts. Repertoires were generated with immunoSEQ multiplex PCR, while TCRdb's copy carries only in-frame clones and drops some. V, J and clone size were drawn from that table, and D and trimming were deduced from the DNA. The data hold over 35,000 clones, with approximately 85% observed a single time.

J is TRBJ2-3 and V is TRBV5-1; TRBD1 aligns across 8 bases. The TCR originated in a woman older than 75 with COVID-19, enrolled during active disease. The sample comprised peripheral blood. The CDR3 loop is CASSFGTGPALDTQYF. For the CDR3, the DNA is TGCGCCAGCAGCTTCGGGACAGGACCTGCATTGGATACGCAGTATTTT.